Shown below are 13 T cell receptor beta chains from a single sample sequenced in a study of cytomegalovirus exposure and HLA in healthy donors. Primers included in the PCR were 60 Vbeta and 13 Jbeta primers. Profiling relied on immunoSEQ multiplex PCR, and the TCRdb table lists in-frame clones only, not all of them. Seen here are 40,000 to 55,000 clones, 60% to 75% observed once, and the top ten hold around 10%. The sample consisted of PBMCs. The receptors come from a woman between 45 and 65 years old in good health and CMV-seronegative.

This clone was counted a few times. The genes are TRBV29-1 and TRBJ1-2, with 8 bases aligning to TRBD1. CDR1 and CDR2 (germline): SQVTM, ANQGSEA. V dropped 4 bases and J dropped 7; count of bases not matched to a gene: 2. The CDR3 spans 11 residues. The DNA for the CDR3 is TGCAGCGTTGCAGGGGGCCTTGGCTACACCTTC. Its translation: CSVAGGLGYTF.

This chain links TRBV7-3 with TRBJ2-1; 9 nucleotides line up with TRBD2. The germline CDR1 and CDR2 sequences are SGHTA and FQGTGA. V shed 6 bases, J shed 6 bases, and the junction held 9 bases outside the gene matches. CDR3 size: 15 residues. DNA for the CDR3: TGTGCCAGCAGTTCAAGCGGGGGGCTCCGCAATGAGCAGTTCTTC. Translation: CASSSSGGLRNEQFF.

The chain couples TRBV5-1 to TRBJ1-2; D is ambiguous. This CDR3 has 14 residues. V was trimmed by 4 bases and J by 1 base, leaving 11 bases between them. Per germline, CDR1 SGHRS and CDR2 YFSETQ. In DNA form, the CDR3 reads TGCGCCAGCAGCCCGGGAACCCTTAACTATGGCTACACCTTC. The encoded protein is CASSPGTLNYGYTF.

This clone was found a few times. The genes are TRBV6-1 and TRBJ2-3; 8 bases align to TRBD2. The CDR3 contains 15 residues. The germline V gene has CDR1 MNHNS and CDR2 SASEGT. The ends lost 2 bases at V and 7 bases at J; junction bases unmatched: 8. CDR3 DNA sequence: TGTGCCAGCAGTGAATCCAGCGGGAGTCTGAATACGCAGTATTTT. This sequence encodes CASSESSGSLNTQYF.

V gene TRBV6-5 combines with J gene TRBJ2-1, with 7 bases matching TRBD1. Germline CDR1 is MNHEY and CDR2 is SVGAGI. CDR3 length: 14 residues. The junction had 5 bases not matched to a gene; V was cut back by 6 bases and J by 3 bases. CDR3 region: CASRKGQYYNEQFF. CDR3 nucleotides: TGTGCCAGCAGGAAGGGACAGTACTACAATGAGCAGTTCTTC.

This clone has just a few counts. The chain joins TRBV15 to TRBJ2-7, with TRBD1 matching over 8 bases. CDR3 length: 15 residues. After removal of 0 bases from V and 6 bases from J, the junction contained 7 bases not matched to a gene. Germline V lookup: CDR1 LNHNV, CDR2 YYDKDF (reference sequence). The CDR3: CATSRDSRGQGEQYF. The CDR3, as DNA: TGTGCCACCAGCAGAGACTCCAGGGGGCAGGGCGAGCAGTACTTC.

This chain joins TRBV28 and TRBJ1-3, with a weak D call TRBD1 (6 bases). The CDR3 consists of 17 residues. The V end lost 2 bases, the J end lost 1 base, and 15 bases lay between the germline ends. Germline CDR1 and CDR2: MDHEN and SYDVKM. The CDR3 spells CASSLNPWTASGNTIYF. CDR3 in DNA: TGTGCCAGCAGTTTAAACCCCTGGACAGCTTCTGGAAACACCATATATTTT. Full variable domain (rest looked up from reference TRBV28 and TRBJ1-3): DVKVTQSSRYLVKRTGEKVFLECVQDMDHENMFWYRQDPGLGLRLIYFSYDVKMKEKGDIPEGYSVSREKKERFSLILESASTNQTSMYLCASSLNPWTASGNTIYFGEGSWLTVV.

V usage is TRBV19 and J usage is TRBJ2-3, with a possible D match to TRBD2 (7 bases). Germline CDR1 reads LNHDA; CDR2 reads SQIVND (reference sequence). The CDR3 runs to 15 residues. Trimming removed 5 bases at V and 6 bases at J, with 18 bases between. In nucleotides, the CDR3 is TGTGCCAGTAGTTCCCAAGGGGGAGGGTCGGATACGCAGTATTTT. Residues: CASSSQGGGSDTQYF.

This chain uses TRBV18 with TRBJ2-7; D ambiguous. Trimming cost V 2 bases and J 2 bases, with 13 bases left between them. The CDR3 has 15 residues. Per germline, CDR1 KGHSH and CDR2 LQKENI. The CDR3 DNA sequence: TGTGCCAGCTCACCAAAGAACCTCCAGACCTACGAGCAGTACTTC. It codes for CASSPKNLQTYEQYF.

This chain uses TRBV4-3 with TRBJ2-7; unclear D gene. V lost 2 bases and J lost 3, with 11 bases in between. Germline CDR1 is LGHNA and CDR2 is YSLEER. The CDR3 runs 14 residues. The CDR3 bases are TGCGCCAGCAGCCAATCGGTACAGAACTACGAGCAGTACTTC. As protein: CASSQSVQNYEQYF.

This chain uses TRBV2 with TRBJ2-3; 7 nucleotides line up with TRBD1. Germline trimming cut 5 bases from V and 2 bases from J; bases unmatched to any gene: 7. Per germline, CDR1 SNHLY and CDR2 FYNNEI. The CDR3 loop spans 15 amino acids. CDR3 residues: CASSYQGETTDTQYF. CDR3 nucleotides: TGTGCCAGCAGTTATCAGGGGGAGACCACAGATACGCAGTATTTT.

V gene TRBV9 combines with J gene TRBJ1-1, with D perhaps TRBD1 (6 bases). The V gene's germline CDR1 is SGDLS and CDR2 YYNGEE. The CDR3 runs 14 residues. V lost 4 bases and J lost 4, with 14 bases in between. CDR3 sequence (DNA): TGTGCCAGCAGCCTCCGCGGGGGGCCCACTGAAGCTTTCTTT. Translation: CASSLRGGPTEAFF.

The chain employs TRBV29-1 and TRBJ1-1; D is ambiguous. This CDR3 comprises 12 residues. CDR1 and CDR2 from the germline V gene are SQVTM and ANQGSEA. Trimming took 0 bases from V and 6 from J, leaving 8 bases between them. CDR3 DNA: TGCAGCGTTGAAGATCGGGGATCTGAAGCTTTCTTT. Its translation: CSVEDRGSEAFF.